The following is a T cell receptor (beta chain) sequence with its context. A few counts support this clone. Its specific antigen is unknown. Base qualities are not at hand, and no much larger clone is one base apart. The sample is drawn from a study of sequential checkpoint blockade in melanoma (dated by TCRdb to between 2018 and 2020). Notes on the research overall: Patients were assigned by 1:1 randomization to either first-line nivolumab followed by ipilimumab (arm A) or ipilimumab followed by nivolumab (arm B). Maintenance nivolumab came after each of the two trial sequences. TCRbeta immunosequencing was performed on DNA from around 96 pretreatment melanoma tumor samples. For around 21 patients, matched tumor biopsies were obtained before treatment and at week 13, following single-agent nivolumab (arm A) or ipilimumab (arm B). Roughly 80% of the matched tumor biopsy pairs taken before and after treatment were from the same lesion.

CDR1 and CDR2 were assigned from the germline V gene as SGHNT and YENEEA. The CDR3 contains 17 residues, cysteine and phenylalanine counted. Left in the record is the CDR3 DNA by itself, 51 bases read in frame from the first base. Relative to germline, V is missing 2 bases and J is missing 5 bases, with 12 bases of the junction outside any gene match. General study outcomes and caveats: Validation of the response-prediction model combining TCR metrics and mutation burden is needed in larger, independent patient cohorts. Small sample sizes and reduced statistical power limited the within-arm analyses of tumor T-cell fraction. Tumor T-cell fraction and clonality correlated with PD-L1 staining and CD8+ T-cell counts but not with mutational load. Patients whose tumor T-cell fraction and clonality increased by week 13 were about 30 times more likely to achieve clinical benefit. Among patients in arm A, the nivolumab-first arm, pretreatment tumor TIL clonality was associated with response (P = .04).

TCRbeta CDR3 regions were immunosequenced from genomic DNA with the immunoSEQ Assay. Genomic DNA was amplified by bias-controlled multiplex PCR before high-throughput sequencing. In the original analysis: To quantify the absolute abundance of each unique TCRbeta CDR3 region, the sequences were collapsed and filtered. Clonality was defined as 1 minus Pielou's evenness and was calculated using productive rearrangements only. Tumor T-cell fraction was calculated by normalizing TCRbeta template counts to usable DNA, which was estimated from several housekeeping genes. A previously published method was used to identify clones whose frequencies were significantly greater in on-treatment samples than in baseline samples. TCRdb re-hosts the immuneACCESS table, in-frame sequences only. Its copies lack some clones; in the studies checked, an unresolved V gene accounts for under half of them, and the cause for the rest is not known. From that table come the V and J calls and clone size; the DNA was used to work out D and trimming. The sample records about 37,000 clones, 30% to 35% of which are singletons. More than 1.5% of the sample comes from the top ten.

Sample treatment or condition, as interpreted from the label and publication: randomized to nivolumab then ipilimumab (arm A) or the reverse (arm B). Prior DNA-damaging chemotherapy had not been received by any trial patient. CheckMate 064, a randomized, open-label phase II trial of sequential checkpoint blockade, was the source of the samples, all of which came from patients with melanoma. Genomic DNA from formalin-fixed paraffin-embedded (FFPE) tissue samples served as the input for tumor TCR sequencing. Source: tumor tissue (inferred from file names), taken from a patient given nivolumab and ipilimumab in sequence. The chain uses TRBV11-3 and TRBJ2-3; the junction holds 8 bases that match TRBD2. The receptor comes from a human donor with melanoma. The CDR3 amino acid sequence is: CASSLISSGSPQDTQYF. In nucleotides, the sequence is TGTGCCAGCAGCTTAATTTCTAGCGGGTCTCCTCAAGATACGCAGTATTTT.